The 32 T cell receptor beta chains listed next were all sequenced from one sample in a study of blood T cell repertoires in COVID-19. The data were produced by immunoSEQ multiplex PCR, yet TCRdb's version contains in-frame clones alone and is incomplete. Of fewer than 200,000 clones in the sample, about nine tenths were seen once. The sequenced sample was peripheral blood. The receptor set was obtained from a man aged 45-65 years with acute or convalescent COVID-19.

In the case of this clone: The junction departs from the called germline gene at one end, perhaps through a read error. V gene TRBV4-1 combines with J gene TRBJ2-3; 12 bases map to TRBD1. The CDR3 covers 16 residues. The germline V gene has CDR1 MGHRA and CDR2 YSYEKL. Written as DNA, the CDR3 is TGCGCCAGCAGCCAAGAAGGGACAGGGGGCACGGATACGCAGTATTTT. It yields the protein CASSQEGTGGTDTQYF.

The CDR3 region is CASSQGLAPYEQYF. In DNA form, the CDR3 reads TGTGCCAGCTCACAAGGACTAGCCCCGTACGAGCAGTACTTC. This chain links TRBV18 with TRBJ2-7; TRBD2 aligns across 8 bases. Per germline, CDR1 KGHSH and CDR2 LQKENI. This CDR3 region has 14 residues. After removal of 4 bases from V and 4 bases from J, the junction contained 6 bases not matched to a gene.

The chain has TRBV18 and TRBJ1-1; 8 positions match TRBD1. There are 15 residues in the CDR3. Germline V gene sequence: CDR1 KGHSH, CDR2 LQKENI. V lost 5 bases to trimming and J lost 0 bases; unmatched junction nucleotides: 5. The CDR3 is CASSGYRGMNTEAFF. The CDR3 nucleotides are TGTGCCAGCTCAGGGTACAGGGGGATGAACACTGAAGCTTTCTTT.

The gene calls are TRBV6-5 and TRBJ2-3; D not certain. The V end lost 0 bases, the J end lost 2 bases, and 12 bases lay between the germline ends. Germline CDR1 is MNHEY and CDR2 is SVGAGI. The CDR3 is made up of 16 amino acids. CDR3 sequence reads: CASSYSGRFPTDTQYF. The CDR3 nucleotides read TGTGCCAGCAGTTACTCGGGCAGGTTCCCCACAGATACGCAGTATTTT.

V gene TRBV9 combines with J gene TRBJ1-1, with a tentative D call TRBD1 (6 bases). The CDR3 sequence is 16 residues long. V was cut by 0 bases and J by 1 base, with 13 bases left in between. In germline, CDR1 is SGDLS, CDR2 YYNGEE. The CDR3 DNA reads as TGTGCCAGCAGCGTAGCGACAGGAGGAGGGAACACTGAAGCTTTCTTT. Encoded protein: CASSVATGGGNTEAFF.

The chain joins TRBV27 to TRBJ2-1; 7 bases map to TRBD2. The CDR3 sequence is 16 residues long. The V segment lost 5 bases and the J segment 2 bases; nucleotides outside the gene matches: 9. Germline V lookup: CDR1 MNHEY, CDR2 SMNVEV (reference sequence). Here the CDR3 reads CASSRLLADTYNEQFF. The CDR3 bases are TGTGCCAGCAGTCGACTCCTAGCGGACACCTACAATGAGCAGTTCTTC.

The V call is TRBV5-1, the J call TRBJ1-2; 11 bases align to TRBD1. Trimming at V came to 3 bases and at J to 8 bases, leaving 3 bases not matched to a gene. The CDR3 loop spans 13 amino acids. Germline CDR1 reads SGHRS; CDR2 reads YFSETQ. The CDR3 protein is CASSSDRGHGYTF. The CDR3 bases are TGCGCCAGCAGCTCGGACAGGGGGCACGGCTACACCTTC. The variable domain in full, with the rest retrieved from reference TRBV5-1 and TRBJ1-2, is KAGVTQTPRYLIKTRGQQVTLSCSPISGHRSVSWYQQTPGQGLQFLFEYFSETQRNKGNFPGRFSGRQFSNSRSEMNVSTLELGDSALYLCASSSDRGHGYTFGSGTRLTVV.

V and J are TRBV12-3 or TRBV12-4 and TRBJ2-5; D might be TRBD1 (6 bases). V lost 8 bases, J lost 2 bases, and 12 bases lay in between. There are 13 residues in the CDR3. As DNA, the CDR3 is TGTGCCAGCCTTAGGACAGAACAAGAGACCCAGTACTTC. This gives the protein CASLRTEQETQYF.

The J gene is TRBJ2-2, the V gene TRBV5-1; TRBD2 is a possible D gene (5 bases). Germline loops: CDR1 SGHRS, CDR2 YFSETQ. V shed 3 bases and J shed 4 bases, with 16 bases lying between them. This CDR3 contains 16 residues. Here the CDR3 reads CASSSRGSEGTGELFF. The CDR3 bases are TGCGCCAGCAGCTCGCGCGGAAGCGAGGGCACCGGGGAGCTGTTTTTT.

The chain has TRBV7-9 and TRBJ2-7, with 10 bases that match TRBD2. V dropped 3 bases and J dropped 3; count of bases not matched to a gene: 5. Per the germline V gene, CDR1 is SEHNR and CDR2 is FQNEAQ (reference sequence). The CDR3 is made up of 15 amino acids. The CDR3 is CASSLVSSGSYEQYF. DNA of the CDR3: TGTGCCAGCAGCTTGGTATCTAGCGGGAGCTACGAGCAGTACTTC.

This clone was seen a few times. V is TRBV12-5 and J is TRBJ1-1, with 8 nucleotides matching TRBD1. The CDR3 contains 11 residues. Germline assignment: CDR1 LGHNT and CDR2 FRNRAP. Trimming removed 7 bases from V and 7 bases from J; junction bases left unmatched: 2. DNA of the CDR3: TGTGCTAGTGTAGACAGGGGTGAAGCTTTCTTT. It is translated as CASVDRGEAFF.

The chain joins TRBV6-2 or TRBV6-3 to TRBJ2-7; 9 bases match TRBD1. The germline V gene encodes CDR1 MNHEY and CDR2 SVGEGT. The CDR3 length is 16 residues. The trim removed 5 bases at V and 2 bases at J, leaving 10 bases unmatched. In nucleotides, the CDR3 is TGTGCCAGCAGTCGTCCCCTTGGGACAGGGCCCTACGAGCAGTACGTC. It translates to CASSRPLGTGPYEQYV.

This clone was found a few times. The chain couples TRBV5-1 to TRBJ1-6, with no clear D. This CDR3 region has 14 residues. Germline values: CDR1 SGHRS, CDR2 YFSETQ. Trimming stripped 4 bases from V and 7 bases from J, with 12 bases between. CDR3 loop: CASSRVTENSPLHF. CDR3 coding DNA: TGCGCCAGCAGCCGGGTGACGGAAAATTCACCCCTCCACTTT.

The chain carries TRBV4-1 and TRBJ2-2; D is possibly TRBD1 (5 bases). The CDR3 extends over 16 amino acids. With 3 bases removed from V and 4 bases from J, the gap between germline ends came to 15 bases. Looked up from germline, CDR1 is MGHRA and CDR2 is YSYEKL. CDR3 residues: CASSQARMTATGELFF. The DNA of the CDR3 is TGCGCCAGCAGCCAGGCCCGAATGACAGCCACCGGGGAGCTGTTTTTT.

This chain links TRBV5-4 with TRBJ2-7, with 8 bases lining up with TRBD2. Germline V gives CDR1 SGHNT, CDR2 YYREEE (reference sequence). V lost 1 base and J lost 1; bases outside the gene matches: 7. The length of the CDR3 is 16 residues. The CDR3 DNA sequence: TGTGCCAGCAGCTTGCAGAGTGGCGGGAGGTCCTACGAGCAGTACTTC. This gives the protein CASSLQSGGRSYEQYF.

DNA of the CDR3: TGCAGCGTAGGGACTAGCGGGAGTTACGAGCAGTACTTC. Protein sequence: CSVGTSGSYEQYF. This sequence joins TRBV29-1 and TRBJ2-7; 14 bases are a match to TRBD2. Germline V CDR1 and CDR2: SQVTM, ANQGSEA. There are 13 residues in the CDR3. The V and J ends lost 6 bases and 4 bases, in that order; junction bases with no gene match: 2.

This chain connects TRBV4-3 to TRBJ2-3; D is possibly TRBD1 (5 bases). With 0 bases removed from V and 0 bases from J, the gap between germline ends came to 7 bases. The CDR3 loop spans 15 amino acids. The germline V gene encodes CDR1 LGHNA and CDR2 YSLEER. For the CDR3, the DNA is TGCGCCAGCAGCCAAGACAGGGCTAGCACAGATACGCAGTATTTT. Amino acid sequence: CASSQDRASTDTQYF.

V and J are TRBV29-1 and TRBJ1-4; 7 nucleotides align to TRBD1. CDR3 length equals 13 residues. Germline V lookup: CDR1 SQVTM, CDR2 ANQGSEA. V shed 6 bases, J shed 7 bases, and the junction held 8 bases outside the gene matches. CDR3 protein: CSVGGQGGEKLFF. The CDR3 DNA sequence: TGCAGCGTAGGCGGCCAGGGGGGTGAAAAACTGTTTTTT.

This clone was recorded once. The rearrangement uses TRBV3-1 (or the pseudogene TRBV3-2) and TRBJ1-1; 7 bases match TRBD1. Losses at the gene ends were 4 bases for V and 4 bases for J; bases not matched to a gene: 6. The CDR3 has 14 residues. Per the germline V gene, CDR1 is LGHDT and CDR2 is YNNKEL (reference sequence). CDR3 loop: CASSLRQGGTEAFF. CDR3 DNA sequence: TGTGCCAGCAGCCTTAGACAGGGAGGCACTGAAGCTTTCTTT.

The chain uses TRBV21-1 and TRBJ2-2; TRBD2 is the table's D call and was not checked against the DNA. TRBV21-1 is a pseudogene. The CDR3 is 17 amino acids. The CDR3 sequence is CASSTQSRDYNTGELFF. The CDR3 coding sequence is TGTGCCAGCTCGACTCAAAGCCGGGACTATAACACCGGGGAGCTGTTTTTT.

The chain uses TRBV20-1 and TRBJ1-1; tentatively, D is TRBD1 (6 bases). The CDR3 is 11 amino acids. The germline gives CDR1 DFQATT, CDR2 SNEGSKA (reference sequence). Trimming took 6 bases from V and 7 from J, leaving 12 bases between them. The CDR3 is CSAKGGIEAFF. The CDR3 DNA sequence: TGCAGTGCCAAAGGGGGAATTGAAGCTTTCTTT.

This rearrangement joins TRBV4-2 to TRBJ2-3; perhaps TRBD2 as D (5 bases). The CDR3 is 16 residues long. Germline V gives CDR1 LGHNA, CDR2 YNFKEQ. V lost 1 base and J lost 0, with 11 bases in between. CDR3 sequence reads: CASSQAPSLSTDTQYF. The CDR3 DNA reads TGTGCCAGCAGCCAAGCGCCTAGCTTAAGCACAGATACGCAGTATTTT.

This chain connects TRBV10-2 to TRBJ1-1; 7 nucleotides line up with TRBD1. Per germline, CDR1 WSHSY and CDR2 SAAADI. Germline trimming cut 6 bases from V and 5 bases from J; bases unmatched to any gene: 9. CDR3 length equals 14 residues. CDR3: CASRETGITTEAFF. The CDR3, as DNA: TGCGCCAGCAGGGAGACAGGGATCACTACTGAAGCTTTCTTT.

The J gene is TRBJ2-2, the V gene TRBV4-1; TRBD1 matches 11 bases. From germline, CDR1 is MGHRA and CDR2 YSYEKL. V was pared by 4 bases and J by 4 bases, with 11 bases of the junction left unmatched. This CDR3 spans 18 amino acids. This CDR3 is CASSPRFGQGAITGELFF. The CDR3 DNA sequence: TGCGCCAGCAGCCCTCGATTTGGACAGGGGGCGATCACCGGGGAGCTGTTTTTT.

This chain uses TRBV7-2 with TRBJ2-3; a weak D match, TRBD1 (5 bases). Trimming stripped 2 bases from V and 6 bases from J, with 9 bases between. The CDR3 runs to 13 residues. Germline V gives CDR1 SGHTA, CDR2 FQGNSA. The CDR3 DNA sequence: TGTGCCAGCAGCTTATTAGGGGCTGATACGCAGTATTTT. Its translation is CASSLLGADTQYF.

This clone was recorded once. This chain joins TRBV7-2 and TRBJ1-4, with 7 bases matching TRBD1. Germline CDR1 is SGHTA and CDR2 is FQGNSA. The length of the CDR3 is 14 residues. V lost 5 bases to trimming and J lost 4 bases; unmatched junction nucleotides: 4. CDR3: CASSPRGSNEKLFF. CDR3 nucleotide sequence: TGTGCCAGCAGCCCCAGGGGGAGTAATGAAAAACTGTTTTTT. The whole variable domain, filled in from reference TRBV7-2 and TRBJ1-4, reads GAGVSQSPSNKVTEKGKDVELRCDPISGHTALYWYRQSLGQGLEFLIYFQGNSAPDKSGLPSDRFSAERTGGSVSTLTIQRTQQEDSAVYLCASSPRGSNEKLFFGSGTQLSVL.

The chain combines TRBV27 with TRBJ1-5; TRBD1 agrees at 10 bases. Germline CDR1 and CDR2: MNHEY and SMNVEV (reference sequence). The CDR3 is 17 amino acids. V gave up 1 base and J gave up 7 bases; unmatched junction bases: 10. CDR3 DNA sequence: TGTGCCAGCAGTTTATTATCCCCCGGGACAGGGGACCAGCCCCAGCATTTT. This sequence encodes CASSLLSPGTGDQPQHF.

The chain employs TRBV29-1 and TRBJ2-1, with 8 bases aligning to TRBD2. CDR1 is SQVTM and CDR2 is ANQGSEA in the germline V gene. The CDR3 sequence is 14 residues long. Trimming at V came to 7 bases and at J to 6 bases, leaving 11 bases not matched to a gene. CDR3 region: CSGDGGRNSNEQFF. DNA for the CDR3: TGCAGCGGAGACGGCGGGAGGAATTCCAATGAGCAGTTCTTC.

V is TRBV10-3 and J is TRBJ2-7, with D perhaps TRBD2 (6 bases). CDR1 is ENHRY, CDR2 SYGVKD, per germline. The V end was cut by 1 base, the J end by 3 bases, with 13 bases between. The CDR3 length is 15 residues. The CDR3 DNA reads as TGTGCCATCAGTGAGTATGCCCAGGGACTCTACGAGCAGTACTTC. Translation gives CAISEYAQGLYEQYF.

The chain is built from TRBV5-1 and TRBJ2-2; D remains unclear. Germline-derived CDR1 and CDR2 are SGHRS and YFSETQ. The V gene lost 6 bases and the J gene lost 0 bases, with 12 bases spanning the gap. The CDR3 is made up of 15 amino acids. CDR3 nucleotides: TGCGCCAGCACAGGCCGTTCGACGAACACCGGGGAGCTGTTTTTT. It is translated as CASTGRSTNTGELFF.

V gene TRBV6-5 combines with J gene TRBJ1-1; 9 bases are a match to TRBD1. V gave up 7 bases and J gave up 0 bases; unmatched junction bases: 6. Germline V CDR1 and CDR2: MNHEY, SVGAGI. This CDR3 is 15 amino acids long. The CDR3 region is CASTGQGRLNTEAFF. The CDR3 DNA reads TGTGCCAGCACCGGACAGGGGCGACTGAACACTGAAGCTTTCTTT.

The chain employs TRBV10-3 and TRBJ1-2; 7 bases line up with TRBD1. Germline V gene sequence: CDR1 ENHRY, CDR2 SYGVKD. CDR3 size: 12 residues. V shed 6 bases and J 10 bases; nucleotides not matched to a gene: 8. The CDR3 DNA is TGTGCCATCAGGGGACAGACCTACGACTACACCTTC. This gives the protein CAIRGQTYDYTF.